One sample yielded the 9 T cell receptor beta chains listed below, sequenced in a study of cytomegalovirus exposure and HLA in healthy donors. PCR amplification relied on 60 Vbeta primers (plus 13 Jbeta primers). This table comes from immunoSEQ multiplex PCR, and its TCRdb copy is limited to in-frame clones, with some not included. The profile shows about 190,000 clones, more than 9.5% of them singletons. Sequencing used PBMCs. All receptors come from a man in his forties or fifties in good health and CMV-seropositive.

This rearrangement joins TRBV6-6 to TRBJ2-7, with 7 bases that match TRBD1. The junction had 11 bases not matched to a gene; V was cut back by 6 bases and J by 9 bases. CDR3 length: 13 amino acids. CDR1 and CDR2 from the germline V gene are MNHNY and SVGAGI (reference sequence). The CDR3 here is CASRSLGQPGQYV. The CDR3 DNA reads TGTGCCAGCAGGTCCTTGGGACAGCCGGGGCAGTACGTC.

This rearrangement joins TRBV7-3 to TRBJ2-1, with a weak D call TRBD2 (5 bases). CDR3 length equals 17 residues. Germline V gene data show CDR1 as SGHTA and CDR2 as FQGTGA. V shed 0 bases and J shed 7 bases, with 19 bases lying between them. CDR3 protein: CASSLTLSGMAGNEQFF. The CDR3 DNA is TGTGCCAGCAGCTTAACGTTAAGTGGAATGGCGGGTAATGAGCAGTTCTTC.

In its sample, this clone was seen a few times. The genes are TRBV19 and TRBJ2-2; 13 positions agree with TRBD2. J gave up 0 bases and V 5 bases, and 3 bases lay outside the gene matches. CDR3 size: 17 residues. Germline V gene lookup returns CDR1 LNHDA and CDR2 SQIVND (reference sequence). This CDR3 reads CASSRGLAGPNTGELFF. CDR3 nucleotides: TGTGCCAGTAGTCGGGGACTAGCGGGACCGAACACCGGGGAGCTGTTTTTT.

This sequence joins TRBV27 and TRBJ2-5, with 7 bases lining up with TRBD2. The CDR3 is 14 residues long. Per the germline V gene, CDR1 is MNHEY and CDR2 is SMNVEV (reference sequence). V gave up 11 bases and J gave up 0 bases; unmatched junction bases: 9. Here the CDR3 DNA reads TGTGCCTCCCATACGGCGGGGGACCAAGAGACCCAGTACTTC. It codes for CASHTAGDQETQYF.

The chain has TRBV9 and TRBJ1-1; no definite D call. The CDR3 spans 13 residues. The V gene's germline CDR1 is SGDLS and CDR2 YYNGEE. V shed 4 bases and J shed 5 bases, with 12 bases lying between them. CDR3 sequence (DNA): TGTGCCAGCAGCCCCACACTAGGAACTGAAGCTTTCTTT. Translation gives CASSPTLGTEAFF.

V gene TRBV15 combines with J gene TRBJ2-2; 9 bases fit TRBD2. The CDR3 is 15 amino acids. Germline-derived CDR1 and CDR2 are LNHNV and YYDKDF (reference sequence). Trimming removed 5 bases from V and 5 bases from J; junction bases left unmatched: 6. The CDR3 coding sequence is TGTGCCACCAGCGGATTAGCGGGGGAGACCGGGGAGCTGTTTTTT. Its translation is CATSGLAGETGELFF. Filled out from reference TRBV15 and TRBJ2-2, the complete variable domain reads DAMVIQNPRYQVTQFGKPVTLSCSQTLNHNVMYWYQQKSSQAPKLLFHYYDKDFNNEADTPDNFQSRRPNTSFCFLDIRSPGLGDTAMYLCATSGLAGETGELFFGEGSRLTVL.

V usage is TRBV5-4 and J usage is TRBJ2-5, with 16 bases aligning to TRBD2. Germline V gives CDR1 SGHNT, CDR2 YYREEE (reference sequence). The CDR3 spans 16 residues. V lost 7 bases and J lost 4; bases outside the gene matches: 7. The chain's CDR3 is CASRIGTSGGAETQYF. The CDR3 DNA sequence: TGTGCCAGCCGGATAGGGACTAGCGGGGGGGCAGAGACCCAGTACTTC.

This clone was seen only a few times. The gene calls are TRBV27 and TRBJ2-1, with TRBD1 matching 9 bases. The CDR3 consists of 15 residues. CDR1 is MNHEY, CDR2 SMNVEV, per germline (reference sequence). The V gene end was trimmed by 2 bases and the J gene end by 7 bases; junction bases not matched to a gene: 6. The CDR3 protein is CASSLGTGPLNEQFF. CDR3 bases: TGTGCCAGCAGTTTAGGGACAGGGCCTCTTAATGAGCAGTTCTTC.

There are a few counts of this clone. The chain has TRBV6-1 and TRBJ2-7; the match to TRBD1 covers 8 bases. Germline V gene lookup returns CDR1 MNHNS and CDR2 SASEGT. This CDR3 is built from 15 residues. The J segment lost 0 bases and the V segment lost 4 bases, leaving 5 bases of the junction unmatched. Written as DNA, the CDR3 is TGTGCCAGCAGTGCCACAGGGGGGAGCTCCTACGAGCAGTACGTC. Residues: CASSATGGSSYEQYV.